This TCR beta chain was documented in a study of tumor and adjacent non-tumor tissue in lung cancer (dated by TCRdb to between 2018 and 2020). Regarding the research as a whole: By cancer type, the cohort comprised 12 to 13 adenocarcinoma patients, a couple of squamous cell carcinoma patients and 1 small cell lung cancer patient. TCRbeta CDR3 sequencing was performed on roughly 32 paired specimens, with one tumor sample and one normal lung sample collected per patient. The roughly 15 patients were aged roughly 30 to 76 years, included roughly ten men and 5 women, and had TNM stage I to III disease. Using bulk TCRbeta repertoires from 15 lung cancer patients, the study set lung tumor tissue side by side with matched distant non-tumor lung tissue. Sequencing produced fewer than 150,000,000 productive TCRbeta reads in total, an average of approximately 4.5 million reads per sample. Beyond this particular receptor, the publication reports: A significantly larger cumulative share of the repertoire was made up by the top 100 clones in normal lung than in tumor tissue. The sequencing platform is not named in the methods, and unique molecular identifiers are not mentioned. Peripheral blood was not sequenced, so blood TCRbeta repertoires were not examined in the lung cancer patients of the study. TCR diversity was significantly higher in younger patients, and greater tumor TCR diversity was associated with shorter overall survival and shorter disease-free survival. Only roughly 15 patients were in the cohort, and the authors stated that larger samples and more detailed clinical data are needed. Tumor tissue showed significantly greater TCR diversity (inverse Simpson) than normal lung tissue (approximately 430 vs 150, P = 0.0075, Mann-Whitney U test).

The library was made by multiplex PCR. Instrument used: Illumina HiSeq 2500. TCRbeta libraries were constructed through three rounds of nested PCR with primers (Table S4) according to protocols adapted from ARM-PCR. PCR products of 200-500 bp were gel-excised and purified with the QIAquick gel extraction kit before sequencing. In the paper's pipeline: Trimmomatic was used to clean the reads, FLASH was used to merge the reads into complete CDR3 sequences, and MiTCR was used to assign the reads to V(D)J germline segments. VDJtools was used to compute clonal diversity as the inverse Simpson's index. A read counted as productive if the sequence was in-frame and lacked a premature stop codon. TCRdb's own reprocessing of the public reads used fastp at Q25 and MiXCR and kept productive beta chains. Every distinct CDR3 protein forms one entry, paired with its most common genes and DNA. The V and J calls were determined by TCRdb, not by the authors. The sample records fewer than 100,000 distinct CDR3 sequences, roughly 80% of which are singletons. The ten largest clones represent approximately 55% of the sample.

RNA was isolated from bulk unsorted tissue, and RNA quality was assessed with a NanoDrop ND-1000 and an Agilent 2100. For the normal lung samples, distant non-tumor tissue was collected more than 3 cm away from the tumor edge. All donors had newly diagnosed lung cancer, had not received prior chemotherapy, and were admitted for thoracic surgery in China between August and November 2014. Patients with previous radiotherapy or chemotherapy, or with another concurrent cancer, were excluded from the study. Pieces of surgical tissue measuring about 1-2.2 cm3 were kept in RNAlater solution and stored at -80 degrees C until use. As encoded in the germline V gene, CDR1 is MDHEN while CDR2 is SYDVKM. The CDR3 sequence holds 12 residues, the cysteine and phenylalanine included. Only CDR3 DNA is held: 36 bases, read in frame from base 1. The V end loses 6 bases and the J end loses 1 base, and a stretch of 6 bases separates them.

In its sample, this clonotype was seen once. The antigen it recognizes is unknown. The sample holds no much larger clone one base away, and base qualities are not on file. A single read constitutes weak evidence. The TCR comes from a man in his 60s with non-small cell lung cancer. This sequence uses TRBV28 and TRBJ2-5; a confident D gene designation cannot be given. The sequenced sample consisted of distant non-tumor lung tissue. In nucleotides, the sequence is TGTGCCAGCAGGAGGTCCCAAGAGACCCAGTACTTC. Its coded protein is CASRRSQETQYF. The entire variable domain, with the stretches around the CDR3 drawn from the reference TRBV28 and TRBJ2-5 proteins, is DVKVTQSSRYLVKRTGEKVFLECVQDMDHENMFWYRQDPGLGLRLIYFSYDVKMKEKGDIPEGYSVSREKKERFSLILESASTNQTSMYLCASRRSQETQYFGPGTRLLVL.